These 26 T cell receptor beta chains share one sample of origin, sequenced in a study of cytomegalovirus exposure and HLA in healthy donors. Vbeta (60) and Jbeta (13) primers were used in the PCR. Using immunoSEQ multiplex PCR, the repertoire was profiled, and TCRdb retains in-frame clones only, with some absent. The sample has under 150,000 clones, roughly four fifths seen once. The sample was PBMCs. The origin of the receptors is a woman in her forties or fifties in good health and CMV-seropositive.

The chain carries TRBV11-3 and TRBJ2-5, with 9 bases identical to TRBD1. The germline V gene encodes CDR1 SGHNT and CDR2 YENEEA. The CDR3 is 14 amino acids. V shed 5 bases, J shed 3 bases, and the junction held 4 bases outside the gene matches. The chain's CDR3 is CASSRDRDEETQYF. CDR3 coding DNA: TGTGCCAGCAGCCGGGACAGGGACGAAGAGACCCAGTACTTC.

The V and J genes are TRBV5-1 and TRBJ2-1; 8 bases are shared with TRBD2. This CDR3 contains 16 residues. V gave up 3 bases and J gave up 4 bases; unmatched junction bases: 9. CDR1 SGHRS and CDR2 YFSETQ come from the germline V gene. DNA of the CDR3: TGCGCCAGCAGCTCAGCCGGGGGGGGCCTTTACAATGAGCAGTTCTTC. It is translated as CASSSAGGGLYNEQFF.

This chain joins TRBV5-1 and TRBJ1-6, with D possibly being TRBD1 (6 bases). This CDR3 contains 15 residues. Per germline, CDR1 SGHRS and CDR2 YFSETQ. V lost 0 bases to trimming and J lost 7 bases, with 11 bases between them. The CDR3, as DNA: TGCGCCAGCAGCTTGGGGGACACAGGGAATTCACCCCTCCACTTT. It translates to CASSLGDTGNSPLHF.

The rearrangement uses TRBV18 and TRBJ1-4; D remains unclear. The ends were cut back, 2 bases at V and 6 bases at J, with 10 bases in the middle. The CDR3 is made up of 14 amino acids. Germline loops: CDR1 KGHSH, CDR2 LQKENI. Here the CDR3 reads CASSPMQWYEKLFF. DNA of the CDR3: TGTGCCAGCTCACCAATGCAGTGGTATGAAAAACTGTTTTTT.

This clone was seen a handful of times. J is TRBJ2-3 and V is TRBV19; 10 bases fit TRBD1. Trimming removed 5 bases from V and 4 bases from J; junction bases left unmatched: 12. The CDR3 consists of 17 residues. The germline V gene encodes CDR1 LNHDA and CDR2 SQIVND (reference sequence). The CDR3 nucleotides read TGTGCCAGTAGTCCCTACCGGACAGGGGGGAGTTCAGATACGCAGTATTTT. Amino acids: CASSPYRTGGSSDTQYF.

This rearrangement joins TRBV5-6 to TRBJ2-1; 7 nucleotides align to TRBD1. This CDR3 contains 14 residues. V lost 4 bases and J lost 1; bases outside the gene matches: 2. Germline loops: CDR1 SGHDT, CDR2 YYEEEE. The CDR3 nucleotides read TGTGCCAGCAGCGTACAGGGGTCCTACAATGAGCAGTTCTTC. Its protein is CASSVQGSYNEQFF.

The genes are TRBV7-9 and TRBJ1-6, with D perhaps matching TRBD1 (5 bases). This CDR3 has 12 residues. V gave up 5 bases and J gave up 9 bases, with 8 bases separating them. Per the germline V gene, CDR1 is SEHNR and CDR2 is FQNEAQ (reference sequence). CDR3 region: CASSNGGSPLHF. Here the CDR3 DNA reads TGTGCCAGCAGCAACGGGGGTTCACCCCTCCACTTT.

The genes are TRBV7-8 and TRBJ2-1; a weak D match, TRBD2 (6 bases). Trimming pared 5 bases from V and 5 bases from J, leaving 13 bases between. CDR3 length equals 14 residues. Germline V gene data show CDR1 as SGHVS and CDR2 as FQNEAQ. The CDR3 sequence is CASSPGGVHNEQFF. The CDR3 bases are TGTGCCAGCAGCCCCGGCGGGGTACACAATGAGCAGTTCTTC.

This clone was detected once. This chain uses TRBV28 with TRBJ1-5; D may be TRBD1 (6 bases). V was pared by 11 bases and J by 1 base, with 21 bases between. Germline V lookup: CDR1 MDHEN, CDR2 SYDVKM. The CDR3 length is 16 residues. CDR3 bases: TGTGCCGGTTACCTCCTCACAGGGAACAGCAATCAGCCCCAGCATTTT. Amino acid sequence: CAGYLLTGNSNQPQHF. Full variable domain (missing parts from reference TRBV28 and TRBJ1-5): DVKVTQSSRYLVKRTGEKVFLECVQDMDHENMFWYRQDPGLGLRLIYFSYDVKMKEKGDIPEGYSVSREKKERFSLILESASTNQTSMYLCAGYLLTGNSNQPQHFGDGTRLSIL.

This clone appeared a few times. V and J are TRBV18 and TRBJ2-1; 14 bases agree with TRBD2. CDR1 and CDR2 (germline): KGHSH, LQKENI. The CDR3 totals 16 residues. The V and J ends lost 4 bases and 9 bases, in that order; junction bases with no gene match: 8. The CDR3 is CASSRETSGGASEQFF. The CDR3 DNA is TGTGCCAGCTCACGTGAGACTAGCGGGGGGGCTAGTGAGCAGTTCTTC.

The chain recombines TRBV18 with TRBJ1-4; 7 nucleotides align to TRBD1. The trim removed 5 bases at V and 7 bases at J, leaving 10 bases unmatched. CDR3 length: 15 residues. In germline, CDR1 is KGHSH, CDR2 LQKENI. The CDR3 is CASSFSTGHTEKLFF. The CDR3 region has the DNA TGTGCCAGCTCATTCTCGACAGGGCATACTGAAAAACTGTTTTTT.

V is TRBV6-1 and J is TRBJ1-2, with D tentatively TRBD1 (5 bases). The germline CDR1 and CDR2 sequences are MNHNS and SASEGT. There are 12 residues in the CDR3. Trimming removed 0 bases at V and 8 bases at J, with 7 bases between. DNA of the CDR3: TGTGCCAGCAGTGAAGCGACAGCCGGCTACACCTTC. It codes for CASSEATAGYTF.

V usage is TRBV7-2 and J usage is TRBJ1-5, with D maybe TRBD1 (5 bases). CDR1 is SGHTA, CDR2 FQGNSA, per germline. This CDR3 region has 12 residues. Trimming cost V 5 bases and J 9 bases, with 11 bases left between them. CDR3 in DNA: TGTGCCAGCAGCGAGACAGTGGCGCCCCAGCATTTT. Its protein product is CASSETVAPQHF.

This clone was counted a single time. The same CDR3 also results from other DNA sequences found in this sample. CDR3 DNA sequence: TGTGCCAGCAGCTCAAACACACTGGCGACAGGGAACACTGAAGCTTTCTTT. Translated, it gives CASSSNTLATGNTEAFF. The chain joins TRBV7-9 to TRBJ1-1, with D perhaps TRBD1 (6 bases). Germline lookup yields CDR1 SEHNR and CDR2 FQNEAQ (reference sequence). Trimming shortened V by 4 bases and J by 1 base, and 19 bases separated the two germline ends. This CDR3 region has 17 residues.

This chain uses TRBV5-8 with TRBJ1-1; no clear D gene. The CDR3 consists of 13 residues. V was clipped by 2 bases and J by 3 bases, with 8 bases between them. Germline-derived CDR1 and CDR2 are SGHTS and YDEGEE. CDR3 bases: TGTGCCAGCAGCTTTAATAGAGACACTGAAGCTTTCTTT. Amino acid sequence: CASSFNRDTEAFF. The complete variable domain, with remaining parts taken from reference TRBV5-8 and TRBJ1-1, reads EAGVTQSPTHLIKTRGQQATLRCSPISGHTSVYWYQQALGLGLQFLLWYDEGEERNRGNFPPRFSGRQFPNYSSELNVNALELEDSALYLCASSFNRDTEAFFGQGTRLTVV.

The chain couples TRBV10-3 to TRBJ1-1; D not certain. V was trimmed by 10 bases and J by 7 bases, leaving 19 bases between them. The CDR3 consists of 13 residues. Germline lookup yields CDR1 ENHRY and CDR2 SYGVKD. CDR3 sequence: CATPTGARVEAFF. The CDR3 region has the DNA TGTGCCACCCCCACGGGAGCGCGGGTTGAAGCTTTCTTT.

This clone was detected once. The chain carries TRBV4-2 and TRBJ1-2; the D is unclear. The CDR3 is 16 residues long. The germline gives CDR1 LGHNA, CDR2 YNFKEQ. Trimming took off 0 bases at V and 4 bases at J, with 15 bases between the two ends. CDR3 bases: TGTGCCAGCAGCCAAGAAAGCCCGGGGTTGGGCTATGGCTACACCTTC. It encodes CASSQESPGLGYGYTF.

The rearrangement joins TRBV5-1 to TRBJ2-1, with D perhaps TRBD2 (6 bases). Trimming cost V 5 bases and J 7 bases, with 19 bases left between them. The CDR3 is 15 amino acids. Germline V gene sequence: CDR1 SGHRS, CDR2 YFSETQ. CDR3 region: CASSPGLLPRNEQFF. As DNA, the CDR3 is TGCGCCAGCAGTCCGGGACTCCTCCCCAGGAATGAGCAGTTCTTC.

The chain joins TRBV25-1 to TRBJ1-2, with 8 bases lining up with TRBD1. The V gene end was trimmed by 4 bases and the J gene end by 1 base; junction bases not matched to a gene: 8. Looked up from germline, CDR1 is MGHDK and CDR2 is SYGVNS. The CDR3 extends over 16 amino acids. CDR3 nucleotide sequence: TGTGCCAGCAGTGGAAGCCGGACAGGGAATAACTATGGCTACACCTTC. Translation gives CASSGSRTGNNYGYTF.

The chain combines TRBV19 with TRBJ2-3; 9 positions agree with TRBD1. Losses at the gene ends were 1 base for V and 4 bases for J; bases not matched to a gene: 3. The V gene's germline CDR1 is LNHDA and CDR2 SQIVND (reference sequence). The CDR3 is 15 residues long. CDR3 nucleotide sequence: TGTGCCAGTAGTATAGGGACAGGGGTTGCAGATACGCAGTATTTT. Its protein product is CASSIGTGVADTQYF.

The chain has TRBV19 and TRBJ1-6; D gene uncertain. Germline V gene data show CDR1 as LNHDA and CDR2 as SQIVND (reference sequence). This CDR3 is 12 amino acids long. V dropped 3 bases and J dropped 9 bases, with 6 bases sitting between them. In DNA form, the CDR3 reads TGTGCCAGTAGTATGACAACTTCACCCCTCCACTTT. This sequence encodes CASSMTTSPLHF.

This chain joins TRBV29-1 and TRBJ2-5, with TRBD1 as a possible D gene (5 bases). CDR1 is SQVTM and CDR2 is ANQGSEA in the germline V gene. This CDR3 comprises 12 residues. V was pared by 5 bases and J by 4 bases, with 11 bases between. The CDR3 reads CSVLRQGETQYF. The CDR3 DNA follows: TGCAGCGTTTTGAGGCAGGGAGAGACCCAGTACTTC.

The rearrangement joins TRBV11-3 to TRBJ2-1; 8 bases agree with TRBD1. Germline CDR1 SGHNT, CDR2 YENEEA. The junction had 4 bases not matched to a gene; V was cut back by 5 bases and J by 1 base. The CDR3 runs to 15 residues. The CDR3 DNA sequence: TGTGCCAGCAGCCCCGGACAGGGATCCTACAATGAGCAGTTCTTC. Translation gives CASSPGQGSYNEQFF.

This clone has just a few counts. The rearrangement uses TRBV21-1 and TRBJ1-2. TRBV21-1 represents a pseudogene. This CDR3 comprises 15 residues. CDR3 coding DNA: TGTGCCAGCAGCGCACATCGACGGAGGATAAGAGGCTACACCTTC. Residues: CASSAHRRRIRGYTF.

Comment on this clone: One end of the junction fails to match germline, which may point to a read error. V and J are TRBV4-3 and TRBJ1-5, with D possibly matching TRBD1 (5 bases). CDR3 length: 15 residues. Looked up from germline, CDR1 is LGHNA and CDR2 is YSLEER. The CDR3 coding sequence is TGCGCCAGCGGCCAAGTGGCAGGGAGCAATCAGCCCCAGCATTTT. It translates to CASGQVAGSNQPQHF.

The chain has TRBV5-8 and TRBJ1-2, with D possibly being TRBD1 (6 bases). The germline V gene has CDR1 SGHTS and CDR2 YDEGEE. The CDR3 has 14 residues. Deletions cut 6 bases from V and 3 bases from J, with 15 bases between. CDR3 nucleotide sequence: TGTGCCAGCACGCTTGGAGGGGGGGACTATGGCTACACCTTC. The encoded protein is CASTLGGGDYGYTF.